This entry lists 3 T cell receptor beta chains sequenced from one sample in a study of cytomegalovirus exposure and HLA in healthy donors. Primers: 60 Vbeta forward and 13 Jbeta reverse. Generated by immunoSEQ multiplex PCR, the TCRdb table keeps only in-frame clones and is missing some. In the table there are 70,000 to 95,000 clones, around 80% of which are singletons. The sample was PBMCs. The origin of the receptors is a male donor in good health and CMV-seronegative.

J is TRBJ1-5 and V is TRBV7-8; D is unclear. Per the germline V gene, CDR1 is SGHVS and CDR2 is FQNEAQ. The CDR3 totals 14 residues. Trimming removed 5 bases from V and 11 bases from J, with 19 bases in between. As DNA, the CDR3 is TGTGCCAGCAGCGTAGACCAGGTTGGGTCGGCCCAGCATTTT. It is translated as CASSVDQVGSAQHF.

The chain combines TRBV29-1 with TRBJ1-2, with TRBD1 matching 8 bases. The CDR3 has 12 residues. The germline gives CDR1 SQVTM, CDR2 ANQGSEA. V lost 7 bases and J lost 4; bases outside the gene matches: 5. DNA for the CDR3: TGCAGCGCCTCGGACAGGGTCTATGGCTACACCTTC. This encodes CSASDRVYGYTF.

The rearrangement uses TRBV6-1 and TRBJ2-5, with TRBD2 matching 13 bases. The CDR3 extends over 19 amino acids. Germline CDR1 and CDR2: MNHNS and SASEGT. V lost 2 bases and J lost 3; bases outside the gene matches: 12. CDR3 coding DNA: TGTGCCAGCAGTGAACGGGATGGGGGACTAGCGGGGCTTAAAGAGACCCAGTACTTC. This translates into CASSERDGGLAGLKETQYF.